The rows below give T cell receptor beta chains drawn from one sample of a study of cytomegalovirus exposure and HLA in healthy donors. Assay: immunoSEQ multiplex PCR; the TCRdb copy retains only in-frame clones and omits some. Among about 190,000 clones listed, 77% were seen once. Specimen: PBMCs. Receptors were obtained from a woman aged 30 to 39 in good health and CMV-seropositive. Both conserved end residues are part of each CDR3. The order of the fields is J gene, V gene, CDR3 protein.

j_call: TRBJ2-5
v_call: TRBV6-6
cdr3_aa: CASSYGQTLYF

j_call: TRBJ2-1
v_call: TRBV28
cdr3_aa: CASSLWAGASGGSYNEQFF

j_call: TRBJ2-4
v_call: TRBV7-2
cdr3_aa: CASSLWGQGAKNIQYF

j_call: TRBJ1-2
v_call: TRBV19
cdr3_aa: CASKSTAGAYTF

j_call: TRBJ1-3
v_call: TRBV7-9
cdr3_aa: CASLQTGRSGNTIYF

j_call: TRBJ1-2
v_call: TRBV7-3
cdr3_aa: CASSLMAGYGYTF

j_call: TRBJ2-1
v_call: TRBV7-9
cdr3_aa: CAGTSGTSSYNEQFF

j_call: TRBJ2-5
v_call: TRBV12-5
cdr3_aa: CASGLGQERQETQYF

j_call: TRBJ2-2
v_call: TRBV5-6
cdr3_aa: CASSSAGTRNTGELFF

j_call: TRBJ2-1
v_call: TRBV19
cdr3_aa: CASRRGLAGGNNEQFF

j_call: TRBJ2-5
v_call: TRBV18
cdr3_aa: CASSPTGGEETQYF

j_call: TRBJ1-3
v_call: TRBV2
cdr3_aa: CASSVSGAGNTIYF

j_call: TRBJ2-7
v_call: TRBV11-2
cdr3_aa: CASSLASDTLSYEQYF

j_call: TRBJ1-3
v_call: TRBV2
cdr3_aa: CASSGHREDSGNTIYF

j_call: TRBJ2-7
v_call: TRBV7-2
cdr3_aa: CASSSVPGQGTYEQYF

j_call: TRBJ2-7
v_call: TRBV10-3
cdr3_aa: CAISESRGEGEQYF

j_call: TRBJ2-3
v_call: TRBV7-9
cdr3_aa: CASSLGLAGGTDTQYF

j_call: TRBJ2-7
v_call: TRBV10-3
cdr3_aa: CAISPDREAEQHF

j_call: NA
v_call: TRBV15
cdr3_aa: CATSRGLAAYEQYF

j_call: TRBJ1-5
v_call: TRBV6-4
cdr3_aa: CASSEGQARQFNQPQHF

j_call: TRBJ2-5
v_call: TRBV29-1
cdr3_aa: CSVYLAGTGGREYF

j_call: TRBJ2-7
v_call: TRBV28
cdr3_aa: CASTPPWATGQGYNEQYF

j_call: TRBJ1-2
v_call: TRBV28
cdr3_aa: CASHEGQVYLNYGYTF

j_call: TRBJ2-2
v_call: TRBV4-2
cdr3_aa: CASSQVFRGTGELFF

j_call: TRBJ2-2
v_call: TRBV11-2
cdr3_aa: CASSRVQGANTGELFF

j_call: TRBJ1-2
v_call: TRBV6-1
cdr3_aa: CASSQRQGTNYGYTF

j_call: TRBJ1-6
v_call: TRBV18
cdr3_aa: CASSQNDIHVGSSPLHF

j_call: TRBJ1-2
v_call: TRBV6-1
cdr3_aa: CASSEVGRGPYGYTF

j_call: TRBJ2-7
v_call: TRBV28
cdr3_aa: CASSSLARSSYEQYF

j_call: TRBJ2-1
v_call: TRBV7-9
cdr3_aa: CASSSRMSYNEQFF

j_call: TRBJ1-1
v_call: TRBV9
cdr3_aa: CASSVSVWGRNTEAFF

j_call: TRBJ2-5
v_call: TRBV5-1
cdr3_aa: CASSSQGTQETQYF

j_call: TRBJ2-4
v_call: TRBV2
cdr3_aa: CASSETRPGWTKNIQYF

j_call: TRBJ2-2
v_call: TRBV21-1
cdr3_aa: CGETRDSANTGELFF

j_call: TRBJ2-1
v_call: TRBV19
cdr3_aa: CASSPTGTGSNEQFF

j_call: TRBJ1-1
v_call: TRBV7-9
cdr3_aa: CSSSATWTEAFF

j_call: TRBJ2-7
v_call: TRBV23-1
cdr3_aa: CASSQTSDRGVGEQYF

j_call: TRBJ2-7
v_call: TRBV6-5
cdr3_aa: CASSYSGGAPYEQYF

j_call: TRBJ2-3
v_call: TRBV7-3
cdr3_aa: CASSIRQGEETQYF

j_call: TRBJ1-4
v_call: TRBV4-3
cdr3_aa: CASSQLENRGREKLFF

j_call: TRBJ2-5
v_call: TRBV7-9
cdr3_aa: CASSPKVRVEETQYF

j_call: TRBJ1-4
v_call: TRBV19
cdr3_aa: CASSMTGQIATNEKLFF